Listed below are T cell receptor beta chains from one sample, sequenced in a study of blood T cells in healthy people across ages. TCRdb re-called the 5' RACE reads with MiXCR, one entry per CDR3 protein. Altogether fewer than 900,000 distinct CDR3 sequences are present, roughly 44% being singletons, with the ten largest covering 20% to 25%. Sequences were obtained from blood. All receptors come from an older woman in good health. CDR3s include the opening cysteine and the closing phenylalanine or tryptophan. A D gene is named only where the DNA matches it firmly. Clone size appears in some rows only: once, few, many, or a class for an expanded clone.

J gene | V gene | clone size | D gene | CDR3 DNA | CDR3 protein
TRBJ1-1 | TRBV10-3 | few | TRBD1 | TGTGCCATCACCCCAAGACAGGGCGACACTGAAGCTTTCTTT | CAITPRQGDTEAFF
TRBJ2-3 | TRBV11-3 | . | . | TGTGCCAGCAGCTTAGGTTTTTCCCGGGGCAATACGCAGTATTTT | CASSLGFSRGNTQYF
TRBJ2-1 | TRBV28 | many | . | TGTGCCAGCAGTTTTGAGCGTGGGAATGAGCAGTTCTTC | CASSFERGNEQFF
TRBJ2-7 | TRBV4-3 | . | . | TGCGCCAGCAGCCAAGAGCCTACCAGCGCCGAGCAGTACTTC | CASSQEPTSAEQYF
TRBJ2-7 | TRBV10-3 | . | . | TGTGCCATCAGTCCAGAAGGCAGGTTCGAGCAGTACTTC | CAISPEGRFEQYF
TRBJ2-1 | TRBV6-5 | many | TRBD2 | TGTGCCAGCAGTTCCTCACTAGCGGGAGGCCCACTGATCTACAATGAGCAGTTCTTC | CASSSSLAGGPLIYNEQFF
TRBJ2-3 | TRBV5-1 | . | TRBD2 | TGCGCCAGCAGCCCGCTCCTAGCGGGGGGGTTTGAAGATACGCAGTATTTT | CASSPLLAGGFEDTQYF
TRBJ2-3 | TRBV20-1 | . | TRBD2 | TGCAGTGCTACAGGGACGAGCGGGGCTAGAGATACGCAGTATTTT | CSATGTSGARDTQYF
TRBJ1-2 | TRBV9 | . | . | TGTGCCAGCAGCGTAACAGGTTTAGAAGGCTACACCTTC | CASSVTGLEGYTF
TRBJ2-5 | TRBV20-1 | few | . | TGCAGTGCTGCCACAGCCTCTCCAGCCCAGTACTTC | CSAATASPAQYF
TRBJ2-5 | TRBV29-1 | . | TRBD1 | TGCAGCTACGCCGGGACAGGAGCTCCAGAGACCCAGTACTTC | CSYAGTGAPETQYF
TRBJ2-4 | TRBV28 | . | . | TGTGCCAGCAGTTCATACCGGGACACCGAGGGGAGCAAAAACATCCAGTACTTC | CASSSYRDTEGSKNIQYF
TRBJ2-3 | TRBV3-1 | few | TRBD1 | TGTGCCAGCAGCCAACGTCCCGGGACAGGAACAGATACGCAGTATTTT | CASSQRPGTGTDTQYF
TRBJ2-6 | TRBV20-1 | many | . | TGCAGTACCTGGGGATCTGGGGCCAACGTCCTGACTTTC | CSTWGSGANVLTF
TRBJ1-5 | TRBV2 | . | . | TGTGCCAGCCAGAGCGGGGGGAATCAGCCCCAGCATTTT | CASQSGGNQPQHF
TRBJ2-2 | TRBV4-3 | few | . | TGCGCCAGCAGCCAAGTAGCGCTGAACACCGGGGAGCTGTTTTTT | CASSQVALNTGELFF
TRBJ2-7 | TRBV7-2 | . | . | TGTGCCAGCAGCTTTGACCGACAGTACAATGAGCAGTACTTC | CASSFDRQYNEQYF
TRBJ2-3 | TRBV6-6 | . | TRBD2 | TGTGCCAGCAGTAACCCGGGACTAGCGGGGGGCTATACGCAGTATTTT | CASSNPGLAGGYTQYF
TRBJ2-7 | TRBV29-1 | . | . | TGCAGCGTTGAAGTCACAGGGTCCGAGCAGTACTTC | CSVEVTGSEQYF
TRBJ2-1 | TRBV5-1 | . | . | TGCGCCAGCAGGTCGGGACCCCGCGGCGAGCAGTTCTTC | CASRSGPRGEQFF
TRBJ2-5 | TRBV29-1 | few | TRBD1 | TGCAGCGTTGATAGTGGGACAGTCCCTAGAGAGACCCAGTACTTC | CSVDSGTVPRETQYF
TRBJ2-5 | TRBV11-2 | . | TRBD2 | TGTGCCAGCAGCTCCGGGGGGAAGGAGACCCAGTACTTC | CASSSGGKETQYF
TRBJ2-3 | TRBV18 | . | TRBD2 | TGTGCCAGCTCACCACAGGCTAGCGGGATAACAGATACGCAGTATTTT | CASSPQASGITDTQYF
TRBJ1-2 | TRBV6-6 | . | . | TGTGCCAGCACCATCACCACGACTAACTATGGCTACACCTTC | CASTITTTNYGYTF
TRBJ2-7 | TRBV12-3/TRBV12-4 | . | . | TGTGCCAGCAGTTATACCTCCTATTTCCACTACGAGCAGTACTTC | CASSYTSYFHYEQYF
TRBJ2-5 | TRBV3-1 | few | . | TGTGCCAGCAGCCAAGTTGGAGGTGGGGAGACCCAGTACTTC | CASSQVGGGETQYF
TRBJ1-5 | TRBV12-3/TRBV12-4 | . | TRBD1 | TGTGCCAGCAGGTTTACAGGGGGCAATCGGCCCCAGCATTTT | CASRFTGGNRPQHF
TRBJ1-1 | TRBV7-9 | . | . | TGTGCCAGCAGCTTCCCACCAGGGACTGAAGCTTTCTTT | CASSFPPGTEAFF
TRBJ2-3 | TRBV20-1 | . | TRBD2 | TGCAGTGCTAGAGACCTGCGAGCAGCGGGAAGCACAGATACGCAGTATTTT | CSARDLRAAGSTDTQYF
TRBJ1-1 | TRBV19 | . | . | TGTGCCAGTAACCCGGTAGGGGAGGCTCCTCCCTTGGAGACTGAAGCTTTCTTT | CASNPVGEAPPLETEAFF
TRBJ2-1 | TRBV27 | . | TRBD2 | TGTGCCAGCAGTCGGACTAGCGGGGGGGGAGGTGCCAGCAATGAGCAGTTCTTC | CASSRTSGGGGASNEQFF
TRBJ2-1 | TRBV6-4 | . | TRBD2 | TGTGCCAGCAGTGACTTGGGGACGAGCGGGAGGAATGAGCAGTTCTTC | CASSDLGTSGRNEQFF
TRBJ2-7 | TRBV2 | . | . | TGTGCCAGCAGAGCCTCTACAGGGGAGGTTTACGAGCAGTACTTC | CASRASTGEVYEQYF
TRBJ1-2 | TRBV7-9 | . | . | TGTGCCAGCAGCTTAGATACTGCTTTTGGCTATGGCTACACCTTC | CASSLDTAFGYGYTF
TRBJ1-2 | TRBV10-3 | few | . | TGTGCCATAGTAACTTCCGGCGGGGGCTACACCTTC | CAIVTSGGGYTF
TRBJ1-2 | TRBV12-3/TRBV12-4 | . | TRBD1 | TGTGCCAGCAGTACAGGGGCTCGGAATGATGGCTACACCTTC | CASSTGARNDGYTF
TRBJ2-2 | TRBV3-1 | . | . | TGTGCCAGCAGCCAAGATGGCGGGGCCGGGGAGCTGTTTTTT | CASSQDGGAGELFF
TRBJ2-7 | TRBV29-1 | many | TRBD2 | TGCAGCGTTGGACTCAGGGAGGGGGAGCAGTACTTC | CSVGLREGEQYF
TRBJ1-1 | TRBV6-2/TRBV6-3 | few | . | TGTGCCAGCTTAACTCTAAGCCTGGCCACTGAAGCTTTCTTT | CASLTLSLATEAFF
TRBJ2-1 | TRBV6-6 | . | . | TGTGCCAGCAGAGGGACACCAACCAATGAGCAGTTCTTC | CASRGTPTNEQFF
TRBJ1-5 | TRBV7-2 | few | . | TGTGCCAGCAGCTCGAGGGGGGGAAATAGCAATCAGCCCCAGCATTTT | CASSSRGGNSNQPQHF
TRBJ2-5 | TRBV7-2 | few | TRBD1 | TGTGCCAGCAGCCAACAGGGGGGAGCGAACCAAGAGACCCAGTACTTC | CASSQQGGANQETQYF
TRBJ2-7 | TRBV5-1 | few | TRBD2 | TGCGCCAGCGGATCGAGTGGGGCTAGCGGGGGCTACGAGCAGTACTTC | CASGSSGASGGYEQYF
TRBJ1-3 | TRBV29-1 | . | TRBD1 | TGCAGCGTTGGAGGGGGGACAGCCTCTGGAAACACCATATATTTT | CSVGGGTASGNTIYF
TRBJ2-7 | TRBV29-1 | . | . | TGCAGCGTTGGAGGAGGATCAGTCTCCTACGAGCAGTACTTC | CSVGGGSVSYEQYF
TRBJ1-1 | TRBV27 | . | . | TGTGCCAGCGGGATCCAAAGGTTCCACACTGAAGCTTTCTTT | CASGIQRFHTEAFF
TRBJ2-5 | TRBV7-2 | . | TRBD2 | TGTGCCAGCAGCTTAGCGCTAGCGGGAGGAGAGACCCAGTACTTC | CASSLALAGGETQYF